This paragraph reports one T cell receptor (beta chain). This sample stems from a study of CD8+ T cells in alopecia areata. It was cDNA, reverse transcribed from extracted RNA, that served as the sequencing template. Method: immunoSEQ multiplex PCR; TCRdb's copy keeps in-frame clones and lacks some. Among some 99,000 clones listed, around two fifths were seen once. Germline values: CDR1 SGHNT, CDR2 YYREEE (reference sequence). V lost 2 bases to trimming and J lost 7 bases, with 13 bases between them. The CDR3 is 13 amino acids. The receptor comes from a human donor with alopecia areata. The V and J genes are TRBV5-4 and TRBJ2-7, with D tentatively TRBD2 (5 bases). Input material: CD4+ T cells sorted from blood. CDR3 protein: CASSLYLAGEQYF. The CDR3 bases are TGTGCCAGCAGCTTATACCTAGCTGGGGAGCAGTACTTC.